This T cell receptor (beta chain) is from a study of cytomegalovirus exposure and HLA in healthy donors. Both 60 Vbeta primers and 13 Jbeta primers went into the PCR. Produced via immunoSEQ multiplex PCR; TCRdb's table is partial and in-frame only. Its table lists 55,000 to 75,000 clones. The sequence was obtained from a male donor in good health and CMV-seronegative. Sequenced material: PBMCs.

The CDR3 DNA reads as TGTGCCAGCAGCTTAGCCGGGACAGGGTCCTACGAGCAGTACTTC. This codes for CASSLAGTGSYEQYF. V usage is TRBV7-2 and J usage is TRBJ2-7, with TRBD1 matching 9 bases. Germline lookup yields CDR1 SGHTA and CDR2 FQGNSA. The CDR3 spans 15 residues. J lost 1 base, V lost 0 bases, and 1 base had no gene match. Full variable domain (rest looked up from reference TRBV7-2 and TRBJ2-7): GAGVSQSPSNKVTEKGKDVELRCDPISGHTALYWYRQSLGQGLEFLIYFQGNSAPDKSGLPSDRFSAERTGGSVSTLTIQRTQQEDSAVYLCASSLAGTGSYEQYFGPGTRLTVT.